These 23 T cell receptor beta chains were sequenced from one sample in a study of siplizumab effects on memory and regulatory T cells. Sequenced by immunoSEQ multiplex PCR; TCRdb stores in-frame clones only, minus some. The sample lists approximately 120,000 clones; about 91% were seen once. Sequenced: Tregs sorted from blood. All receptors derive from a human donor in good health.

J is TRBJ2-1 and V is TRBV10-3; the match to TRBD1 covers 8 bases. The CDR3 runs to 13 residues. CDR1 and CDR2 from the germline V gene are ENHRY and SYGVKD. The J segment lost 4 bases and the V segment lost 11 bases, leaving 7 bases of the junction unmatched. CDR3 in DNA: TGTGCCTCCCGAGGACAGGGTTACAATGAGCAGTTCTTC. Translated, it gives CASRGQGYNEQFF.

The CDR3 region has the DNA TGTGCCAGCAGCCTGACTCCAGGATCTTTGAACACTGAAGCTTTCTTT. Translated: CASSLTPGSLNTEAFF. The chain is built from TRBV9 and TRBJ1-1; D is unresolved. Germline CDR1 reads SGDLS; CDR2 reads YYNGEE. V shed 4 bases and J shed 0 bases, with 16 bases lying between them. There are 16 residues in the CDR3.

In the case of this clone: This sample also contains other DNA sequences that code for the same CDR3. The chain recombines TRBV11-3 with TRBJ2-1, with D possibly TRBD2 on 5 matching bases. CDR3 length equals 14 residues. Per germline, CDR1 SGHNT and CDR2 YENEEA. Trimming took 1 base from V and 2 from J, leaving 6 bases between them. DNA of the CDR3: TGTGCCAGCAGCTTAGGCGGGCCCTACAATGAGCAGTTCTTC. It translates to CASSLGGPYNEQFF.

There are a few counts of this clone. V usage is TRBV27 and J usage is TRBJ2-7; 7 nucleotides align to TRBD1. CDR1 and CDR2 from the germline V gene are MNHEY and SMNVEV (reference sequence). V shed 6 bases and J 0 bases; nucleotides not matched to a gene: 8. This CDR3 contains 15 residues. CDR3 sequence reads: CASRVGTGASYEQYF. In DNA form, the CDR3 reads TGTGCCAGCAGGGTGGGCACAGGGGCCTCCTACGAGCAGTACTTC.

The J gene is TRBJ1-2, the V gene TRBV19; a weak D match, TRBD1 (5 bases). The V and J ends lost 3 bases and 3 bases respectively, with 8 bases between them. The CDR3 runs to 13 residues. Germline values: CDR1 LNHDA, CDR2 SQIVND (reference sequence). The CDR3 loop is CASSMWGDYGYTF. In DNA, the CDR3 is TGTGCCAGTAGTATGTGGGGCGACTATGGCTACACCTTC.

As for this clone: Additional DNA sequences in this sample encode the identical CDR3. V usage is TRBV29-1 and J usage is TRBJ1-2; D perhaps matches TRBD1 (6 bases). The V gene lost 4 bases and the J gene lost 2 bases, with 8 bases spanning the gap. The CDR3 runs to 12 residues. The V gene's germline CDR1 is SQVTM and CDR2 ANQGSEA. This chain's CDR3 is CSVGGQNYGYTF. The CDR3 nucleotides are TGCAGCGTTGGAGGACAGAACTATGGCTACACCTTC.

V and J are TRBV11-2 and TRBJ2-5; no reliable D call. TRBJ2-7 matches the DNA end more closely, so the J call is doubtful. Germline V lookup: CDR1 SGHAT, CDR2 FQNNGV. There are 15 residues in the CDR3. The CDR3, as DNA: TGTGCCAGCAGCTTAGGACCTGGATATGGCTACGAGCAGTACTTC. It specifies CASSLGPGYGYEQYF.

The chain combines TRBV15 with TRBJ1-1; 7 nucleotides agree with TRBD1. Germline assignment: CDR1 LNHNV and CDR2 YYDKDF (reference sequence). The CDR3 extends over 18 amino acids. The junction had 15 bases not matched to a gene; V was cut back by 5 bases and J by 0 bases. The CDR3 region is CATSGPGTAALMNTEAFF. CDR3 coding DNA: TGTGCCACCAGCGGCCCCGGGACAGCGGCATTAATGAACACTGAAGCTTTCTTT.

The chain is built from TRBV5-1 and TRBJ2-3; 9 bases are shared with TRBD2. Unmatched junction bases numbered 6, after V lost 2 bases and J lost 2 bases. Per germline, CDR1 SGHRS and CDR2 YFSETQ. The CDR3 is made up of 16 amino acids. The chain's CDR3 is CASSFGLARTTDTQYF. DNA of the CDR3: TGCGCCAGCAGCTTTGGACTAGCGAGAACCACAGATACGCAGTATTTT.

The genes are TRBV27 and TRBJ2-3; D gene ambiguous. V lost 6 bases, J lost 0 bases, and 1 base lay in between. CDR3 length equals 11 residues. The V gene's germline CDR1 is MNHEY and CDR2 SMNVEV (reference sequence). The CDR3 sequence: CASSSTDTQYF. Here the CDR3 DNA reads TGTGCCAGCAGCAGCACAGATACGCAGTATTTT.

This chain links TRBV7-2 with TRBJ2-5; 8 nucleotides align to TRBD2. Germline values: CDR1 SGHTA, CDR2 FQGNSA. The CDR3 contains 15 residues. With V trimmed by 5 bases and J by 3 bases, 8 bases remained unmatched. CDR3 sequence: CASSLGGRGEETQYF. CDR3 nucleotide sequence: TGTGCCAGCAGCCTAGGAGGGCGGGGGGAAGAGACCCAGTACTTC.

The J gene is TRBJ2-3, the V gene TRBV18; unclear D gene. The germline CDR1 and CDR2 sequences are KGHSH and LQKENI. V lost 3 bases and J lost 6, with 13 bases in between. The CDR3 extends over 14 amino acids. CDR3 amino acids: CASSPNLGSDTQYF. DNA of the CDR3: TGTGCCAGCTCACCTAACTTAGGGTCCGATACGCAGTATTTT.

V is TRBV5-1 and J is TRBJ2-3; the D gene is possibly TRBD1 (6 bases). There are 14 residues in the CDR3. Trimming removed 0 bases at V and 1 base at J, with 6 bases between. CDR1 is SGHRS and CDR2 is YFSETQ in the germline V gene. CDR3 coding DNA: TGCGCCAGCAGCTTGGACAGGGGCACAGATACGCAGTATTTT. It codes for CASSLDRGTDTQYF. Looking up the rest from reference TRBV5-1 and TRBJ2-3 gives the full variable domain: KAGVTQTPRYLIKTRGQQVTLSCSPISGHRSVSWYQQTPGQGLQFLFEYFSETQRNKGNFPGRFSGRQFSNSRSEMNVSTLELGDSALYLCASSLDRGTDTQYFGPGTRLTVL.

The chain combines TRBV27 with TRBJ2-3; 7 nucleotides agree with TRBD1. The CDR3 consists of 16 residues. Germline V gives CDR1 MNHEY, CDR2 SMNVEV (reference sequence). V dropped 4 bases and J dropped 3; count of bases not matched to a gene: 10. The CDR3 bases are TGTGCCAGCAGTTGGACAGGACACCTGGTGACAGATACGCAGTATTTT. It yields the protein CASSWTGHLVTDTQYF.

The chain uses TRBV6-5 and TRBJ1-5; no clear D. The ends were cut back, 6 bases at V and 1 base at J, with 10 bases in the middle. The CDR3 length is 14 residues. The germline V gene encodes CDR1 MNHEY and CDR2 SVGAGI. CDR3 protein: CASSFGGSNQPQHF. The CDR3 DNA reads as TGTGCCAGCAGCTTCGGAGGGAGCAATCAGCCCCAGCATTTT.

The CDR3 nucleotides are TGTGCCAGCAGCCCTCCCCCGGGACAGCGTCATCGTGGGGCCAACGTCCTGACTTTC. This sequence encodes CASSPPPGQRHRGANVLTF. The chain joins TRBV5-4 to TRBJ2-6, with 7 bases aligning to TRBD1. The germline gives CDR1 SGHNT, CDR2 YYREEE (reference sequence). With V trimmed by 4 bases and J by 3 bases, 16 bases remained unmatched. This CDR3 has 19 residues.

This clone was counted once. The V and J genes are TRBV11-3 and TRBJ2-7, with 10 nucleotides matching TRBD1. The CDR3 covers 14 residues. Losses at the gene ends were 5 bases for V and 6 bases for J; bases not matched to a gene: 7. Germline V gives CDR1 SGHNT, CDR2 YENEEA. CDR3 region: CASSLGTGVSEQYF. For the CDR3, the DNA is TGTGCCAGCAGCCTCGGGACAGGGGTCTCCGAGCAGTACTTC.

CDR3 protein: CASSKTSTDTQYF. For the CDR3, the DNA is TGTGCCAGCAGTAAGACTAGCACAGATACGCAGTATTTT. The V and J genes are TRBV25-1 and TRBJ2-3, with no clear D. Trimming stripped 5 bases from V and 0 bases from J, with 6 bases between. The CDR3 length is 13 residues. Germline V gives CDR1 MGHDK, CDR2 SYGVNS.

CDR3 in amino acids: CASSVDVPYEQYF. The CDR3 nucleotides read TGTGCCAGCAGCGTGGACGTTCCCTACGAGCAGTACTTC. The chain links TRBV9 to TRBJ2-7; D gene ambiguous. Trimming pared 2 bases from V and 2 bases from J, leaving 8 bases between. Germline CDR1 SGDLS, CDR2 YYNGEE. This CDR3 region has 13 residues.

This CDR3 reads CASGTLAGGTQETQYF. CDR3 coding DNA: TGTGCTAGTGGGACCCTAGCGGGGGGGACCCAAGAGACCCAGTACTTC. This chain links TRBV12-5 with TRBJ2-5; 12 bases are a match to TRBD2. This CDR3 is built from 16 residues. V lost 6 bases to trimming and J lost 1 base; unmatched junction nucleotides: 6. Germline V gene data show CDR1 as LGHNT and CDR2 as FRNRAP.

This chain's CDR3 is CATSRVSLYNEQFF. The CDR3 DNA follows: TGTGCCACCAGCAGAGTCTCACTGTACAATGAGCAGTTCTTC. The chain links TRBV15 to TRBJ2-1, with D uncertain. V was trimmed by 1 base and J by 4 bases, leaving 8 bases between them. Germline V gene sequence: CDR1 LNHNV, CDR2 YYDKDF (reference sequence). The CDR3 has 14 amino acids.

V is TRBV18 and J is TRBJ1-2; 8 bases match TRBD1. V shed 3 bases, J shed 2 bases, and the junction held 11 bases outside the gene matches. CDR1 is KGHSH, CDR2 LQKENI, per germline. The CDR3 consists of 17 residues. CDR3 coding DNA: TGTGCCAGCTCACCTACACCGGGACAGGAGGAAAACTATGGCTACACCTTC. Protein: CASSPTPGQEENYGYTF.

V and J are TRBV7-9 and TRBJ2-7, with 7 bases that match TRBD1. Trimming took 5 bases from V and 2 from J; bases not matched to a gene: 12. The CDR3 spans 16 residues. CDR1 is SEHNR, CDR2 FQNEAQ, per germline (reference sequence). CDR3 region: CASSPTQGIPTYEQYF. Here the CDR3 DNA reads TGTGCCAGCAGCCCGACACAGGGGATTCCCACCTACGAGCAGTACTTC.